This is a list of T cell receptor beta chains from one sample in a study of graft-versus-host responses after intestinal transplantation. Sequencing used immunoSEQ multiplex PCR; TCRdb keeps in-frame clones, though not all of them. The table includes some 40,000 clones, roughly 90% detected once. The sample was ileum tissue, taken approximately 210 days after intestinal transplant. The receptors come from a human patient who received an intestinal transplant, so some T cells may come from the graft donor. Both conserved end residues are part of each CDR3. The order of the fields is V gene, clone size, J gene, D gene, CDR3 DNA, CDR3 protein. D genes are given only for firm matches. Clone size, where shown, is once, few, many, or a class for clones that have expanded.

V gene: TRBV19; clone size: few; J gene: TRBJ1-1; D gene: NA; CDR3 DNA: TGTGCCAGTAGCCGCCCTTCGGTGGAAGCTTTCTTT; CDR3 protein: CASSRPSVEAFF
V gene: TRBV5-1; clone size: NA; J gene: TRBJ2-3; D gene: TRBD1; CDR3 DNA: TGCGCCAGCAGCTTGGAGGGACAGACCACAGATACGCAGTATTTT; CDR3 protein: CASSLEGQTTDTQYF
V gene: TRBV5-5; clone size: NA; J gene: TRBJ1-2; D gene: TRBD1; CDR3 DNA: TGTGCCAGCAGTCGTGGGGGACAGGGGGCATATGGCTACACCTTC; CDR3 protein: CASSRGGQGAYGYTF
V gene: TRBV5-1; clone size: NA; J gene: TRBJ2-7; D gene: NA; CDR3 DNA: TGCGCCAGCAGCTCATGGGAGGGGGGCTCCTACGAGCAGTACTTC; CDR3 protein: CASSSWEGGSYEQYF
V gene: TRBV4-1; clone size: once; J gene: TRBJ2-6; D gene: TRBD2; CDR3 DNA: TGCGCCAGCAGCCAAGATGTAGCGGGGGCCTCTGGGGCCAACGTCCTGACTTTC; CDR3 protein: CASSQDVAGASGANVLTF
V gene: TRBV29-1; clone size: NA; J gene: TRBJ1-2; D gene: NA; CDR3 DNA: TGCAGCGTTGACACTAACTATGGCTACACCTTC; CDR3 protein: CSVDTNYGYTF
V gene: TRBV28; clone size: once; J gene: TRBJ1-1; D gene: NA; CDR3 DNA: TGTGCCAGCAGTCCTGAGACAGGCTTCATGAACACTGAAGCTTTCTTT; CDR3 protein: CASSPETGFMNTEAFF
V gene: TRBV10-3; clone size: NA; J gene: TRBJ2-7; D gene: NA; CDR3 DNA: TGTGCCATCAGTGATTCTAACTACGAGCAGTACTTC; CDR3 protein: CAISDSNYEQYF
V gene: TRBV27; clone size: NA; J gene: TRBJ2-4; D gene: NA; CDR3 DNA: TGTGCCAGCAGTGGTGTGGGGACTCTAGCCAAAAACATTCAGTACTTC; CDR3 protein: CASSGVGTLAKNIQYF
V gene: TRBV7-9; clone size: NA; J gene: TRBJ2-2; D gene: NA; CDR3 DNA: TGTGCCAGCAGGCCAGCCCTGGGGGAGCTGTTTTTT; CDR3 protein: CASRPALGELFF
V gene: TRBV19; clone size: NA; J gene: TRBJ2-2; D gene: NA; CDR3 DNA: TGTGCCAGTAGTATCAGGGGTACCGGGGAGCTGTTTTTT; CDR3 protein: CASSIRGTGELFF
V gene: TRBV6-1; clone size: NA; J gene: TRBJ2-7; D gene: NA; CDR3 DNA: TGTGCCAGCAGTGACACCGGACGGAGGAGCTCCTACGAGCAGTACTTC; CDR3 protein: CASSDTGRRSSYEQYF
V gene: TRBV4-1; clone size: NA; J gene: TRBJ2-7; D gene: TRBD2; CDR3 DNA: TGCGCCAGCAGCCAAGGGATAGCGGGCCTGACTTTAGGCGAGCAGTACTTC; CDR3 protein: CASSQGIAGLTLGEQYF
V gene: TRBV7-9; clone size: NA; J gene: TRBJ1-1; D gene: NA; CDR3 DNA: TGTGCCAGCAGCCCCTTGGATAACACTGAAGCTTTCTTT; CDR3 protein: CASSPLDNTEAFF
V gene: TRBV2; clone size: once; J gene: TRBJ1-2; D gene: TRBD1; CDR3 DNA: TGTGCCAGCACCCTAAGGACAGGGACAAACTATGGCTACACCTTC; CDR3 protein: CASTLRTGTNYGYTF
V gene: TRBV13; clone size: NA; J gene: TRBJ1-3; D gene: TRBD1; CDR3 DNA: TGTGCCAGCAGCTTCGACAGGGCTGGAAACACCATATATTTT; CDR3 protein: CASSFDRAGNTIYF
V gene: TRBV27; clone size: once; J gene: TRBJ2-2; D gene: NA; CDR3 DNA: TGTGCCAGCACCTGGACCCTCACCGGGGAGCTGTTTTTT; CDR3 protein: CASTWTLTGELFF
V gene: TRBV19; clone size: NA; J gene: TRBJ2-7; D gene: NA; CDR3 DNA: TGTGCCAGTAGTAACAGGGTTGCCGAGCAGTACTTC; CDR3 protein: CASSNRVAEQYF
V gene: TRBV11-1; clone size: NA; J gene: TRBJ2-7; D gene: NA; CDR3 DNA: TGTGCCAGCAGCTTAGGTGGGAGGACCGACTACGAGCAGTACTTC; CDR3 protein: CASSLGGRTDYEQYF
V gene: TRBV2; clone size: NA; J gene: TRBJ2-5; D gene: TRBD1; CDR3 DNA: TGTGCCAGCAGCCGGGACAGGGGGCGAGAGACCCAGTACTTC; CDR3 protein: CASSRDRGRETQYF
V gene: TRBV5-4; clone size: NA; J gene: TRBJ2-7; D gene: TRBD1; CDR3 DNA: TGTGCCAGCAGCTTGGGATGGGACAGGGTTAACGAGCAGTACTTC; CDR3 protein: CASSLGWDRVNEQYF
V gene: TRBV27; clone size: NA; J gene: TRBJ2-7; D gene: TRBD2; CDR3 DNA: TGTGCCAGCAGTCAACTAGGACTAGCGGATACCCTCTACGAGCAGTACTTC; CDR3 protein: CASSQLGLADTLYEQYF
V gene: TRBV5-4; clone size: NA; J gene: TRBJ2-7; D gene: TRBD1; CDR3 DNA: TGTGCCAGCAGCTTGGCCGACAGGGAGATCTACGAGCAGTACTTC; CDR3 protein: CASSLADREIYEQYF
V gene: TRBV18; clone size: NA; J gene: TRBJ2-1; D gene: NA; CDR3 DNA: TGTGCCAGCTCACCAGGGGGACGATTAATGGAGCAGTTCTTC; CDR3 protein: CASSPGGRLMEQFF
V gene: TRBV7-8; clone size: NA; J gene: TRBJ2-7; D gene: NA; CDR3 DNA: TGTGCCAGCAGCTTAGAGGGGACTCCCCGGGTCTACGAGCAGTACTTC; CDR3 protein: CASSLEGTPRVYEQYF
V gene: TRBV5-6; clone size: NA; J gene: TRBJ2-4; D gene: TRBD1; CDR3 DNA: TGTGCCAGCAGTTCGACTGGACAGGGGGCGGGCGTCAAAAACATTCAGTACTTC; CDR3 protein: CASSSTGQGAGVKNIQYF
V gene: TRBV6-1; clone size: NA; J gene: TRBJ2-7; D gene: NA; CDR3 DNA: TGTGCCAGCAGTACCCGCGCTGCCTACGAGCAGTACTTC; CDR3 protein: CASSTRAAYEQYF
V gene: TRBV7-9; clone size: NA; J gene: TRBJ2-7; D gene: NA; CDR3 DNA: TGTGCCAGCAGCTCCCCCGCTAGTTTCGAGCAGTACTTC; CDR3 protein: CASSSPASFEQYF
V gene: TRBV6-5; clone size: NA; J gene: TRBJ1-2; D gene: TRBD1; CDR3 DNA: TGTGCCAGCAGCACCGCCGGGACAGGGGGCGGCTACACCTTC; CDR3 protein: CASSTAGTGGGYTF
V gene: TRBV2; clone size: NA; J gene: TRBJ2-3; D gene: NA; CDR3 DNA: TGTGCCAGCAGTGATTCTCGGGCTAGCACAGATACGCAGTATTTT; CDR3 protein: CASSDSRASTDTQYF
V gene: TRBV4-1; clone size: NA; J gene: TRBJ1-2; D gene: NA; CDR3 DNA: TGCGCCAGCAGCGGGGGGACACTCTATGGCTACACCTTC; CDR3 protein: CASSGGTLYGYTF
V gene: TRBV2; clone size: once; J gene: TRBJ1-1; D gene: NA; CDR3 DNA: TGTGCCAGCAGTTTAACAGAAGCTTTCTTT; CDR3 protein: CASSLTEAFF
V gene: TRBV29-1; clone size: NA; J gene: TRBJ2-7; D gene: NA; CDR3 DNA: TGCAGCGTTGATAACTCAGACTCCTACGAGCAGTACTTC; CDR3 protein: CSVDNSDSYEQYF
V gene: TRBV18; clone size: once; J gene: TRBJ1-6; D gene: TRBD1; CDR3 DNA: TGTGCCAGCTCAAAGGACAGGGGAGATAATTCACCCCTCCACTTT; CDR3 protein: CASSKDRGDNSPLHF
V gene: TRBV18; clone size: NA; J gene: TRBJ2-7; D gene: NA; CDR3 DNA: TGTGCCAGCTCACCACCAAAAACTCAGAGGGCACTAACCTACGAGCAGTACTTC; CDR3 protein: CASSPPKTQRALTYEQYF
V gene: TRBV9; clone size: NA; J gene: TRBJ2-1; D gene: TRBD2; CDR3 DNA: TGTGCCAGCAGCGTAGTAAGCGGGAGTACCTACAATGAGCAGTTCTTC; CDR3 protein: CASSVVSGSTYNEQFF